This T cell receptor beta chain derives from a study of shared clonotypes between healthy human individuals. Naive CD8 populations comprised CD45RO-negative cells positively selected for CCR7, excluding terminally differentiated effector memory CD45RA+ cells. This clone appeared once. Other DNA sequences from this sample encode an identical CDR3 as well. Repertoires were generated with immunoSEQ multiplex PCR, while TCRdb's copy carries only in-frame clones and drops some. This table has around 1,900,000 clones, 80% to 95% appearing once. This CDR3 spans 14 amino acids. The germline V and J ends were trimmed by 6 bases and 0 bases, with 9 bases remaining between them. The germline V gene has CDR1 MNHEY and CDR2 SMNVEV (reference sequence).

This receptor was identified in a man between 18 and 35 years old in good health. Some clones in this sample may be carry-over from other donors' samples. The chain uses TRBV27 and TRBJ1-5; a possible D gene is TRBD1 (6 bases). The specimen sequenced was naive CD8+ T cells from PBMCs. In nucleotides, the CDR3 is TGTGCCAGCAGCCAACAGGGTAGCAATCAGCCCCAGCATTTT. The encoded protein is CASSQQGSNQPQHF.